This T cell receptor (beta chain) is drawn from a study of blood T cell repertoires in COVID-19 (dated by TCRdb to 2020 to 2021). General notes on the study: Samples from collaborators originated in the United States, Italy and Spain and spanned both the acute and convalescent phases of COVID-19. The material from the prospective study consisted of cDNA or gDNA derived from T cells, B-cell-depleted T cells, or PBMCs. The dataset comprised deeply sampled blood TCRbeta repertoires from subjects exposed to, actively infected with, or recovered from COVID-19. The repertoires were released in a freely available public database meant as a resource for research on the immune response to SARS-CoV-2. Samples came from the ongoing ImmuneRACE study (first 160 participants) plus 1,254 subjects from 6 global collaborators. Nearly every sample came with metadata listing a de-identified subject ID, COVID-19 status, age in years and sex. HLA class I and class II types, where available, came from metadata supplied by the sample provider rather than from assay-based typing.

General conclusions and limits of the study: How much clinical and demographic metadata was included differed by source and by participant, and the metadata was provided uncurated.

About this clone itself: This receptor's antigen is unknown. Base qualities are not recorded, but no much larger clone differs from it by a single base.

V was cut back by 6 bases and J by 4 bases, leaving a gap of 15 bases between them. The CDR3 covers 15 residues, taking in both the cysteine and the phenylalanine. Of all the DNA, just the CDR3 is kept, 45 bases in frame from base 1. From a lookup of the germline V gene (reference sequence), CDR1 and CDR2 are LNHDA and SQIVND. Each collaborating institution followed its own protocols to collect whole blood in K2EDTA tubes. For TCRbeta analysis, collaborators shipped samples in one of three forms: frozen whole blood, isolated PBMCs, or DNA extracted from either of those sample types. The immunoSEQ Assay, a bias-controlled multiplex PCR, was used to amplify TCRbeta CDR3 regions from genomic DNA. As for the original processing: Nucleated cell counts per sample were estimated from amplification of reference gene primers within the assay. Sequence reads were collapsed and filtered to measure the absolute abundance of every unique TCRbeta CDR3 rearrangement. For each sample, productive Simpson clonality was calculated as the square root of Simpson's diversity index across productive rearrangements. In its TCRdb copy, this immuneACCESS table keeps in-frame sequences only and misses some clones. Where compared with another copy, unresolved V genes explain less than half of these, and the others have no known cause. D and trimming were read from the DNA, whereas the V and J calls and clone size are those reported in that table. Present in this sample are under 200,000 clones, about 90% of which were seen just once. Just under 2.5% of the sample lies in the top ten.

The receptor comes from a man aged 40-49 years with active or convalescent COVID-19. The V and J segments used are TRBV19 and TRBJ2-2; a weak D assignment points to TRBD1 (6 bases agree). Specimen: peripheral blood. The CDR3 region: CASSRGGMGTGELFF. The bases read TGTGCCAGTAGCCGTGGGGGCATGGGCACCGGGGAGCTGTTTTTT.